These 4 T cell receptor beta chains came from one sample sequenced in a study of T cell responses to AZD1222 COVID-19 vaccine. Generated by immunoSEQ multiplex PCR, the TCRdb table keeps only in-frame clones and is missing some. The sample has approximately 140,000 clones, nearly 90% seen once. The starting material was peripheral blood, obtained on day 0 of AZD1222 vaccination. The origin of the receptors is an adult in good health.

The chain joins TRBV6-2 or TRBV6-3 to TRBJ1-5; D unresolved. In germline, CDR1 is MNHEY, CDR2 SVGEGT. The CDR3 totals 15 residues. Trimming shortened V by 6 bases and J by 5 bases, and 17 bases separated the two germline ends. This CDR3 is CASSRPLPSDQPQHF. Here the CDR3 DNA reads TGTGCCAGCAGCCGCCCACTCCCTTCCGATCAGCCCCAGCATTTT.

The gene calls are TRBV21-1 and TRBJ1-5; TRBD1 is the table's D call, not checked against the DNA. TRBV21-1 is labeled a pseudogene. The CDR3 is 15 amino acids. The CDR3 is CASSNPNRGSQPQHF. The DNA for the CDR3 is TGTGCCAGCAGCAATCCTAACAGGGGTAGTCAGCCCCAGCATTTT.

The chain employs TRBV6-2 or TRBV6-3 and TRBJ1-3; D is unclear. The length of the CDR3 is 16 residues. Trimming cost V 5 bases and J 0 bases, with 14 bases left between them. Germline V gene lookup returns CDR1 MNHEY and CDR2 SVGEGT. CDR3 loop: CASSPSTGRSGNTIYF. The CDR3 DNA reads TGTGCCAGCAGTCCCTCGACCGGACGCTCTGGAAACACCATATATTTT.

The chain employs TRBV15 and TRBJ1-2; TRBD1 matches at 8 bases. V shed 0 bases, J shed 4 bases, and the junction held 7 bases outside the gene matches. The CDR3 has 16 residues. CDR1 is LNHNV, CDR2 YYDKDF, per germline (reference sequence). CDR3 bases: TGTGCCACCAGCAGAGATCGAAACAGGGGGAGCTATGGCTACACCTTC. Translation gives CATSRDRNRGSYGYTF.